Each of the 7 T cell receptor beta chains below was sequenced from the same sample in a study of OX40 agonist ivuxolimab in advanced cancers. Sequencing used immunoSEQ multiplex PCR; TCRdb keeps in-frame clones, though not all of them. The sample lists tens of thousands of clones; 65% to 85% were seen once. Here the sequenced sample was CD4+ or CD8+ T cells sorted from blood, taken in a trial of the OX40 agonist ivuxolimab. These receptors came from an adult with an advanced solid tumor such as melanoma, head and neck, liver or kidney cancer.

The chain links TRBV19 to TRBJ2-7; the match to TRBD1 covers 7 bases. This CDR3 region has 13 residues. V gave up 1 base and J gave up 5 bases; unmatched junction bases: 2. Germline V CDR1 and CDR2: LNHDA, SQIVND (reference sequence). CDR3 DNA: TGTGCCAGTAGTATAGGAACAGGGGACGAGCAGTACTTC. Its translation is CASSIGTGDEQYF.

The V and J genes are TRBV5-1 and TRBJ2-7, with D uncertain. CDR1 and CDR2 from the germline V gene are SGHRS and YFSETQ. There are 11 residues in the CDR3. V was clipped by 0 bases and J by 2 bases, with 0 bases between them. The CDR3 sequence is CASSLAYEQYF. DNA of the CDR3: TGCGCCAGCAGCTTGGCCTACGAGCAGTACTTC.

The CDR3 nucleotides are TGTGCCAGCAGCTTGCGTATCGGAACAGTCAACACTGAAGCTTTCTTT. It translates to CASSLRIGTVNTEAFF. The chain carries TRBV5-4 and TRBJ1-1, with D uncertain. Germline values: CDR1 SGHNT, CDR2 YYREEE (reference sequence). This CDR3 contains 16 residues. With 1 base removed from V and 2 bases from J, the gap between germline ends came to 15 bases.

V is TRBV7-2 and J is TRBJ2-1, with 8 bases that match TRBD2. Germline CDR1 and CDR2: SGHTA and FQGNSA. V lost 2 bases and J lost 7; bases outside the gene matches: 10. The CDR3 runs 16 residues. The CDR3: CASSLNRREAMNEQFF. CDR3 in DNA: TGTGCCAGCAGCTTAAATCGGCGGGAGGCCATGAATGAGCAGTTCTTC.

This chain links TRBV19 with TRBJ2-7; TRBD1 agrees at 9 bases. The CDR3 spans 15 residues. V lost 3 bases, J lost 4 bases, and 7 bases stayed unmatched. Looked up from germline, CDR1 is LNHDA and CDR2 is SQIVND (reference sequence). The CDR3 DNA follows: TGTGCCAGTAGTATTACCGGGACAGGGTTTTACGAGCAGTACTTC. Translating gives CASSITGTGFYEQYF. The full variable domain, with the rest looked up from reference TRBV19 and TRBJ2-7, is DGGITQSPKYLFRKEGQNVTLSCEQNLNHDAMYWYRQDPGQGLRLIYYSQIVNDFQKGDIAEGYSVSREKKESFPLTVTSAQKNPTAFYLCASSITGTGFYEQYFGPGTRLTVT.

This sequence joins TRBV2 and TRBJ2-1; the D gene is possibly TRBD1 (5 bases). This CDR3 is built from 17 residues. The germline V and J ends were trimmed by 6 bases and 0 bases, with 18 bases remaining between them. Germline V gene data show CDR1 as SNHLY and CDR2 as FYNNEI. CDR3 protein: CASRDTFRTHSYNEQFF. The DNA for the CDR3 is TGTGCCAGCAGGGACACTTTTAGAACACACTCCTACAATGAGCAGTTCTTC.

CDR3 in DNA: TGTGCCAGCTCACCACCGAATTCGCCGGGGGGGAACACTGAAGCTTTCTTT. Its translation: CASSPPNSPGGNTEAFF. V and J are TRBV18 and TRBJ1-1; perhaps TRBD1 as D (5 bases). The germline V and J ends were trimmed by 0 bases and 1 base, with 15 bases remaining between them. The CDR3 covers 17 residues. Germline V gives CDR1 KGHSH, CDR2 LQKENI.